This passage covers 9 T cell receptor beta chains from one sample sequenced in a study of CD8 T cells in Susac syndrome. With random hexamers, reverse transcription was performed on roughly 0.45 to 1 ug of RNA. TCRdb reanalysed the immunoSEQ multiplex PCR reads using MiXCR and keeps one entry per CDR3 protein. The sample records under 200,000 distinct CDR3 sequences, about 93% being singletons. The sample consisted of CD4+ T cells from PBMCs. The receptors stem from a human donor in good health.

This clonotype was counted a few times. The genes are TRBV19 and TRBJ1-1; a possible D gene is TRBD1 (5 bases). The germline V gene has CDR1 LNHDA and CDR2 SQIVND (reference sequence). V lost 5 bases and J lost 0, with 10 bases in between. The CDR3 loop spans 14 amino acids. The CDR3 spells CASSLGGMNTEAFF. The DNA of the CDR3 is TGTGCCAGTAGTCTCGGGGGAATGAACACTGAAGCTTTCTTT.

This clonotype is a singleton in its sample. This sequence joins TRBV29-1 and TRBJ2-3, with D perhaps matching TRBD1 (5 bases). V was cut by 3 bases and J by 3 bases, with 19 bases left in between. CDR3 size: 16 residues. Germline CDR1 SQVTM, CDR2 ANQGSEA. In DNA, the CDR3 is TGCAGCGTTGACACCCGGCAGGGAATACTGACAGATACGCAGTATTTT. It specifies CSVDTRQGILTDTQYF.

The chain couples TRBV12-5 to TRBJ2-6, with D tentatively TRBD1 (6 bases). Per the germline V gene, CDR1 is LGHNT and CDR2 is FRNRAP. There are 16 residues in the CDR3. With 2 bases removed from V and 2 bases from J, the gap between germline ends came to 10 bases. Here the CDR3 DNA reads TGTGCTAGTGGTTTGCATACAGGGACTGGGGCCAACGTCCTGACTTTC. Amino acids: CASGLHTGTGANVLTF.

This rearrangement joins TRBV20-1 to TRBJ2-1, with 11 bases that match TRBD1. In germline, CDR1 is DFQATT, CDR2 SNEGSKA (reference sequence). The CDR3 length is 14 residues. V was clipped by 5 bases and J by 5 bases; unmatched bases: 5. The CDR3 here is CSAADRGHHNEQFF. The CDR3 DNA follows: TGCAGTGCTGCGGACAGGGGGCATCACAATGAGCAGTTCTTC.

Here the CDR3 reads CASSLMGRRYLDTQYF. The CDR3 DNA is TGTGCCAGCTCACTCATGGGACGCCGGTACTTAGATACGCAGTATTTT. This chain uses TRBV18 with TRBJ2-3, with D tentatively TRBD1 or TRBD2 (5 bases each). This CDR3 region has 16 residues. CDR1 is KGHSH and CDR2 is LQKENI in the germline V gene. Trimming shortened V by 4 bases and J by 5 bases, and 19 bases separated the two germline ends. The variable domain in full, with the rest retrieved from reference TRBV18 and TRBJ2-3, is NAGVMQNPRHLVRRRGQEARLRCSPMKGHSHVYWYRQLPEEGLKFMVYLQKENIIDESGMPKERFSAEFPKEGPSILRIQQVVRGDSAAYFCASSLMGRRYLDTQYFGPGTRLTVL.

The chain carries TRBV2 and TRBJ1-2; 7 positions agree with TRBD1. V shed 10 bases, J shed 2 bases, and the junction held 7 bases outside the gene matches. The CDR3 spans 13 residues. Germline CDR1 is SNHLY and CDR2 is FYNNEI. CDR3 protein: CATSRDSNYGYTF. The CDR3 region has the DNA TGTGCCACCAGCAGGGACAGCAACTATGGCTACACCTTC.

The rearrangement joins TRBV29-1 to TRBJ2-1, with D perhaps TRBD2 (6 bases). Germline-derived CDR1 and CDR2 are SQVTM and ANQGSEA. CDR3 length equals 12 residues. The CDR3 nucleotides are TGCAGTATTCAACCGGGGGTAGGTGAGCAGTTCTTC. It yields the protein CSIQPGVGEQFF.

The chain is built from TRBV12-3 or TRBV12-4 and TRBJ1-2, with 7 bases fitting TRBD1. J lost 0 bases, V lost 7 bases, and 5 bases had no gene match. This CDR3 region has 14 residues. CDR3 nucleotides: TGTGCCAGCACCAGACAGGGAACTAACTATGGCTACACCTTC. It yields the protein CASTRQGTNYGYTF.

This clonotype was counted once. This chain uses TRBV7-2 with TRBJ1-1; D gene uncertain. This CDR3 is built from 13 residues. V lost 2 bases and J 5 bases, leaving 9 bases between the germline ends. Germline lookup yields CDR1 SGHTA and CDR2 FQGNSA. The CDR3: CASSLSGRTEAFF. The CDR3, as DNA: TGTGCCAGCAGCTTAAGCGGTCGGACTGAAGCTTTCTTT.